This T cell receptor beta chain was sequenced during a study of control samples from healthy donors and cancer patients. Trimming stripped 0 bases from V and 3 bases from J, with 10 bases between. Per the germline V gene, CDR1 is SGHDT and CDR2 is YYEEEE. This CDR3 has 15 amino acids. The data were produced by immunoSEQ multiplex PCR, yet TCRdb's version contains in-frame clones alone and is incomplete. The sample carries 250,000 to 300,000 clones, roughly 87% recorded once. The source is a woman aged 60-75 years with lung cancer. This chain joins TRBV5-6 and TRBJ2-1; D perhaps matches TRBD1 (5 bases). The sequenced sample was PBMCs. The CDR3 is CASSLGGAHYNEQFF. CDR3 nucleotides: TGTGCCAGCAGCTTGGGGGGCGCACACTACAATGAGCAGTTCTTC.